Below, one T cell receptor (beta chain) is given with its context. Time point denoted: baseline, week 1 (first vaccination visit). Noted treatment: pre-vaccination baseline after standard-of-care therapy. The CDR3 sequence is 14 residues long. The V end lost 3 bases, the J end lost 9 bases, and 12 bases lay between the germline ends. From germline, CDR1 is LNHDA and CDR2 SQIVND (reference sequence). TCRdb's copy holds only in-frame clones and misses some; the assay was immunoSEQ multiplex PCR. The table shows tens of thousands of clones, with around three quarters occurring only once. This specimen comes from a study of a mutant IDH1 vaccine in newly diagnosed glioma.

The chain combines TRBV19 with TRBJ1-6; no firm D call. The starting material was PBMCs, obtained from a glioma patient treated with radiotherapy, temozolomide or both. This TCR came from a woman aged 35 to 49 with glioma. The CDR3 coding sequence is TGTGCCAGTAGTATTATCCATTCCACTTCACCCCTCCACTTT. Its protein is CASSIIHSTSPLHF. The variable domain in full, completed from reference TRBV19 and TRBJ1-6, reads DGGITQSPKYLFRKEGQNVTLSCEQNLNHDAMYWYRQDPGQGLRLIYYSQIVNDFQKGDIAEGYSVSREKKESFPLTVTSAQKNPTAFYLCASSIIHSTSPLHFGNGTRLTVT.